These 2 T cell receptor beta chains were sequenced from one sample in a study of T cells in Graves' hyperthyroidism and ophthalmopathy. Amplification of TCR beta CDR3 regions was performed using RNA transcripts as template. The HTBI primer set served for first-round RT-PCR of the TCR CDR3. MiXCR was run by TCRdb on the multiplex PCR reads, yielding one entry per CDR3 protein. The sample has 540,000 or so distinct CDR3 sequences, approximately 14% seen once. Sequencing input: blood. These receptors were collected from a woman in her 30s with Graves' hyperthyroidism.

The table lists this clonotype with many counts. One end of the junction does not line up with germline, which may come from a read error. The V gene is TRBV5-1, the J gene TRBJ2-7; D unresolved. Germline V lookup: CDR1 SGHRS, CDR2 YFSETQ. The CDR3 has 12 residues. The chain's CDR3 is CASSPDGYEQYF. In nucleotides, the CDR3 is TGTGCCAGCAGCCCAGATGGTTACGAGCAGTACTTC.

This clonotype was counted ten times or more. The V and J genes are TRBV7-8 and TRBJ2-2; D is ambiguous. V was pared by 4 bases and J by 4 bases, with 19 bases between. The CDR3 length is 17 residues. The germline gives CDR1 SGHVS, CDR2 FQNEAQ. For the CDR3, the DNA is TGTGCCAGCAGCTCACAACCGGACCTCACACTCACCGGGGAGCTGTTTTTT. Its protein is CASSSQPDLTLTGELFF.